A single sample is the source of the 32 T cell receptor beta chains below, sequenced in a study of blood T cell repertoires in COVID-19. The assay was immunoSEQ multiplex PCR, and TCRdb's table has in-frame clones only and misses some. The sample shows 200,000 to 250,000 clones, approximately 83% of them seen only once. The sequenced sample was PBMCs or T cells enriched from blood (not recorded which). These receptors were collected from a woman aged 40 to 50 with acute COVID-19.

The chain couples TRBV5-1 to TRBJ2-1; 9 bases map to TRBD1. V lost 0 bases and J lost 7; bases outside the gene matches: 5. The CDR3 covers 15 residues. The germline V gene has CDR1 SGHRS and CDR2 YFSETQ. The CDR3 bases are TGCGCCAGCAGCTTGGGGGACAGGGAGAGGAATGAGCAGTTCTTC. It encodes CASSLGDRERNEQFF. The full variable domain, rest sourced from reference TRBV5-1 and TRBJ2-1, is KAGVTQTPRYLIKTRGQQVTLSCSPISGHRSVSWYQQTPGQGLQFLFEYFSETQRNKGNFPGRFSGRQFSNSRSEMNVSTLELGDSALYLCASSLGDRERNEQFFGPGTRLTVL.

The count of this clone is one. The chain joins TRBV24-1 to TRBJ2-3; the match to TRBD1 covers 10 bases. The V gene end was trimmed by 3 bases and the J gene end by 7 bases; junction bases not matched to a gene: 6. The CDR3 is 15 residues long. Germline values: CDR1 KGHDR, CDR2 SFDVKD. The CDR3 reads CATSDTGTGANTQYF. The CDR3 bases are TGTGCCACCAGTGATACCGGGACAGGGGCAAATACGCAGTATTTT.

The chain recombines TRBV14 with TRBJ2-3; no firm D call. Germline V CDR1 and CDR2: SGHDN, FVKESK. This CDR3 spans 12 amino acids. V was clipped by 5 bases and J by 0 bases, with 3 bases between them. CDR3 protein: CASSSSTDTQYF. CDR3 bases: TGTGCCAGCAGCTCTAGCACAGATACGCAGTATTTT.

This clone occurred once. This sequence joins TRBV2 and TRBJ1-1, with TRBD1 identical over 7 bases. In germline, CDR1 is SNHLY, CDR2 FYNNEI. V shed 5 bases, J shed 0 bases, and the junction held 3 bases outside the gene matches. CDR3 length: 14 residues. The CDR3 sequence is CASSRGQLNTEAFF. CDR3 sequence (DNA): TGTGCCAGCAGTCGGGGACAGTTGAACACTGAAGCTTTCTTT.

The chain combines TRBV10-2 with TRBJ2-7; 8 nucleotides agree with TRBD1. The V gene's germline CDR1 is WSHSY and CDR2 SAAADI. This CDR3 spans 15 amino acids. V lost 4 bases and J lost 2; bases outside the gene matches: 7. The DNA of the CDR3 is TGCGCCAGCAGTGGTTTTAACAGGGGGGCCTACGAGCAGTACTTC. As protein: CASSGFNRGAYEQYF.

The CDR3 nucleotides read TGCGCCAGCAGCCAAGGTCTAGCGCCCCCGCCCTACGAGCAGTACTTC. Its translation: CASSQGLAPPPYEQYF. The J gene is TRBJ2-7, the V gene TRBV4-1, with a weak D call TRBD2 (6 bases). Trimming removed 1 base at V and 2 bases at J, with 15 bases between. The CDR3 is 16 residues long. Germline V gene sequence: CDR1 MGHRA, CDR2 YSYEKL.

The gene calls are TRBV2 and TRBJ1-6, with a weak D call TRBD1 (6 bases). CDR1 and CDR2 from the germline V gene are SNHLY and FYNNEI. The ends were cut back, 4 bases at V and 6 bases at J, with 10 bases in the middle. The CDR3 spans 14 residues. The CDR3 is CASSGGQGNSPLHF. The CDR3 DNA follows: TGTGCCAGCAGTGGGGGGCAGGGTAATTCACCCCTCCACTTT. The entire variable domain, with the rest obtained from reference TRBV2 and TRBJ1-6, is as follows: EPEVTQTPSHQVTQMGQEVILRCVPISNHLYFYWYRQILGQKVEFLVSFYNNEISEKSEIFDDQFSVERPDGSNFTLKIRSTKLEDSAMYFCASSGGQGNSPLHFGNGTRLTVT.

The genes are TRBV23-1 and TRBJ1-5, with a tentative D call TRBD1 (5 bases). TRBV23-1 is designated an ORF whose function remains uncertain. V was cut by 1 base and J by 7 bases, with 14 bases left in between. The CDR3 is made up of 15 amino acids. The CDR3 nucleotides read TGCGCCAGCAGTCAATGGGTGGGAGGGGAGCAGCCCCAGCATTTT. Translating gives CASSQWVGGEQPQHF.

This clone was detected ten times or more. The J gene is TRBJ2-6, the V gene TRBV7-3, with a weak D call TRBD2 (6 bases). This CDR3 is 15 amino acids long. Trimming left V 5 bases short and J 0 bases short, with 8 bases between. CDR1 and CDR2 from the germline V gene are SGHTA and FQGTGA. The CDR3 coding sequence is TGTGCCAGCAGCGGGGGGACCTCTGGGGCCAACGTCCTGACTTTC. This codes for CASSGGTSGANVLTF.

The chain couples TRBV5-4 to TRBJ2-3; D perhaps matches TRBD1 (6 bases). The V and J ends lost 1 base and 6 bases respectively, with 15 bases between them. This CDR3 has 15 residues. In germline, CDR1 is SGHNT, CDR2 YYREEE (reference sequence). CDR3 loop: CASSLLQGEEDTQYF. The CDR3 DNA sequence: TGTGCCAGCAGCTTGTTACAGGGTGAGGAGGATACGCAGTATTTT.

The rearrangement joins TRBV19 to TRBJ2-1; 10 positions match TRBD1. After removal of 5 bases from V and 2 bases from J, the junction contained 6 bases not matched to a gene. This CDR3 has 16 amino acids. Looked up from germline, CDR1 is LNHDA and CDR2 is SQIVND (reference sequence). CDR3 nucleotides: TGTGCCAGTAGTTCCCGGGACAGGGGACCCTACAATGAGCAGTTCTTC. Encoded protein: CASSSRDRGPYNEQFF.

The CDR3: CASSLGDRENYEQYF. DNA for the CDR3: TGCGCCAGCAGCTTGGGGGACAGGGAAAACTACGAGCAGTACTTC. This sequence joins TRBV5-1 and TRBJ2-7; 9 nucleotides line up with TRBD1. The germline CDR1 and CDR2 sequences are SGHRS and YFSETQ. The CDR3 is 15 amino acids. The V and J ends lost 0 bases and 3 bases, in that order; junction bases with no gene match: 4. Using reference TRBV5-1 and TRBJ2-7 for the parts outside the CDR3, the full variable domain is KAGVTQTPRYLIKTRGQQVTLSCSPISGHRSVSWYQQTPGQGLQFLFEYFSETQRNKGNFPGRFSGRQFSNSRSEMNVSTLELGDSALYLCASSLGDRENYEQYFGPGTRLTVT.

V is TRBV2 and J is TRBJ2-7; TRBD2 agrees at 10 bases. J lost 3 bases, V lost 5 bases, and 4 bases had no gene match. The CDR3 spans 14 residues. CDR1 is SNHLY, CDR2 FYNNEI, per germline. The CDR3 region is CASSSRTSGYEQYF. CDR3 nucleotides: TGTGCCAGCAGTTCAAGGACTAGCGGCTACGAGCAGTACTTC.

The chain employs TRBV4-3 and TRBJ2-1, with 8 bases lining up with TRBD2. The CDR3 is 15 residues long. Germline CDR1 is LGHNA and CDR2 is YSLEER. Germline trimming cut 0 bases from V and 9 bases from J; bases unmatched to any gene: 7. The DNA for the CDR3 is TGCGCCAGCAGCCAAGAGGGGAGCGGGAGCGGTGAGCAGTTCTTC. Amino acid sequence: CASSQEGSGSGEQFF.

The chain joins TRBV3-1 (or the pseudogene TRBV3-2) to TRBJ1-2; a weak D match, TRBD1 (6 bases). The V gene lost 0 bases and the J gene lost 4 bases, with 12 bases spanning the gap. The CDR3 extends over 15 amino acids. Germline values: CDR1 LGHDT, CDR2 YNNKEL (reference sequence). CDR3 in DNA: TGTGCCAGCAGCCAAGAGGGGGCTGGGAGCTATGGCTACACCTTC. It encodes CASSQEGAGSYGYTF.

The V call is TRBV28, the J call TRBJ2-6; TRBD1 might be the D (5 bases). Germline CDR1 MDHEN, CDR2 SYDVKM. The V and J ends lost 4 bases and 0 bases respectively, with 16 bases between them. This CDR3 is built from 18 residues. The CDR3 nucleotides are TGTGCCAGCAGTTCCCCTAGTCAGGGAACCTCTGGGGCCAACGTCCTGACTTTC. Protein: CASSSPSQGTSGANVLTF.

The chain recombines TRBV5-6 with TRBJ2-2; D is uncertain. The germline CDR1 and CDR2 sequences are SGHDT and YYEEEE. V lost 1 base to trimming and J lost 6 bases, with 7 bases between them. The CDR3 runs to 13 residues. CDR3 DNA sequence: TGTGCCAGCAGCTTGATCAGCGCCGGGGAGCTGTTTTTT. Translated: CASSLISAGELFF.

Regarding this clone: The junction departs from the called germline gene at one end, perhaps through a read error. The chain couples TRBV9 to TRBJ2-3; 8 bases align to TRBD2. Germline CDR1 SGDLS, CDR2 YYNGEE. This CDR3 is built from 18 residues. The CDR3 protein is CASNVGYLAGGSTDTQYF. The CDR3 DNA reads as TGTGCCAGCAACGTAGGGTATTTGGCGGGGGGAAGCACAGATACGCAGTATTTT. Drawing the rest from reference TRBV9 and TRBJ2-3, the complete variable domain is DSGVTQTPKHLITATGQRVTLRCSPRSGDLSVYWYQQSLDQGLQFLIQYYNGEERAKGNILERFSAQQFPDLHSELNLSSLELGDSALYFCASNVGYLAGGSTDTQYFGPGTRLTVL.

This clone was detected a few times. The J gene is TRBJ2-7, the V gene TRBV2, with TRBD2 identical over 7 bases. The CDR3 runs 14 residues. CDR1 SNHLY and CDR2 FYNNEI come from the germline V gene. V shed 2 bases and J 8 bases; nucleotides not matched to a gene: 9. The chain's CDR3 is CASSESSGKTKQYF. The CDR3 region has the DNA TGTGCCAGCAGTGAATCTAGCGGCAAGACGAAGCAGTACTTC.

V gene TRBV30 combines with J gene TRBJ2-3; D unresolved. The CDR3 loop spans 11 amino acids. CDR1 and CDR2 (germline): GTSNPN, SVGIG (reference sequence). The V gene lost 4 bases and the J gene lost 4 bases, with 6 bases spanning the gap. CDR3 coding DNA: TGTGCCTGGACGGTTTCAGATACGCAGTATTTT. This encodes CAWTVSDTQYF.

The V and J genes are TRBV2 and TRBJ2-7; D not certain. This CDR3 spans 10 amino acids. The germline V and J ends were trimmed by 8 bases and 2 bases, with 4 bases remaining between them. The germline V gene has CDR1 SNHLY and CDR2 FYNNEI. The CDR3 sequence: CASSAYEQYF. Written as DNA, the CDR3 is TGTGCCAGCTCCGCCTACGAGCAGTACTTC. The full variable domain, its missing parts supplied by reference TRBV2 and TRBJ2-7, is EPEVTQTPSHQVTQMGQEVILRCVPISNHLYFYWYRQILGQKVEFLVSFYNNEISEKSEIFDDQFSVERPDGSNFTLKIRSTKLEDSAMYFCASSAYEQYFGPGTRLTVT.

J is TRBJ2-1 and V is TRBV5-5; 11 bases are shared with TRBD2. This CDR3 is 15 amino acids long. Germline V gives CDR1 SGHKS, CDR2 YYEKEE (reference sequence). J gave up 6 bases and V 5 bases, and 7 bases lay outside the gene matches. In DNA form, the CDR3 reads TGTGCCAGCAGTATTAGGACTAGCGGGCTCAATGAGCAGTTCTTC. The encoded protein is CASSIRTSGLNEQFF.

This clone occurred once. The rearrangement joins TRBV11-2 to TRBJ2-5; 11 nucleotides align to TRBD2. The J segment lost 2 bases and the V segment lost 5 bases, leaving 4 bases of the junction unmatched. There are 15 residues in the CDR3. CDR1 SGHAT and CDR2 FQNNGV come from the germline V gene. In nucleotides, the CDR3 is TGTGCCAGCAGCCTGGGACTAGCGGTTCAAGAGACCCAGTACTTC. It specifies CASSLGLAVQETQYF.

The V call is TRBV15, the J call TRBJ1-2; tentatively, D is TRBD1 (5 bases). This CDR3 contains 15 residues. Germline CDR1 reads LNHNV; CDR2 reads YYDKDF (reference sequence). Trimming took off 5 bases at V and 4 bases at J, with 17 bases between the two ends. The CDR3 protein is CATSPPVEGVYGYTF. CDR3 DNA: TGTGCCACCAGCCCCCCCGTGGAAGGGGTCTATGGCTACACCTTC.

The table lists this clone with a few counts. This chain joins TRBV18 and TRBJ1-1; 7 bases map to TRBD1. The J segment lost 1 base and the V segment lost 3 bases, leaving 5 bases of the junction unmatched. The CDR3 is made up of 15 amino acids. Germline V gives CDR1 KGHSH, CDR2 LQKENI. The CDR3 here is CASSPGQQQNTEAFF. CDR3 DNA sequence: TGTGCCAGCTCACCGGGACAGCAACAGAACACTGAAGCTTTCTTT.

The rearrangement uses TRBV28 and TRBJ1-5; weak D call: TRBD1 (6 bases). V was cut by 5 bases and J by 4 bases, with 21 bases left in between. The length of the CDR3 is 17 residues. Germline V CDR1 and CDR2: MDHEN, SYDVKM. CDR3 in amino acids: CASSPTSRGNRNQPQHF. CDR3 bases: TGTGCCAGCAGTCCCACCTCTAGGGGGAATCGTAATCAGCCCCAGCATTTT.

As DNA, the CDR3 is TGTGCCAGCAGTCAAGGGGACTTCAAAGATGGCTACACCTTC. Translating gives CASSQGDFKDGYTF. This rearrangement joins TRBV28 to TRBJ1-2, with D perhaps TRBD1 (5 bases). The V and J ends lost 5 bases and 6 bases respectively, with 16 bases between them. Germline-derived CDR1 and CDR2 are MDHEN and SYDVKM. The CDR3 covers 14 residues.

The V and J genes are TRBV30 and TRBJ2-1; 12 nucleotides agree with TRBD2. The V and J ends lost 5 bases and 6 bases, in that order; junction bases with no gene match: 5. Germline V gene sequence: CDR1 GTSNPN, CDR2 SVGIG (reference sequence). CDR3 length: 14 amino acids. The CDR3 region is CAWVTSGSTNEQFF. The DNA for the CDR3 is TGTGCCTGGGTGACTAGCGGGAGTACCAATGAGCAGTTCTTC.

This chain links TRBV3-1 (or the pseudogene TRBV3-2) with TRBJ2-5; 9 positions match TRBD2. The trim removed 3 bases at V and 5 bases at J, leaving 13 bases unmatched. The V gene's germline CDR1 is LGHDT and CDR2 YNNKEL (reference sequence). This CDR3 is 17 amino acids long. This chain's CDR3 is CASSHGSGRAVGETQYF. The DNA of the CDR3 is TGTGCCAGCAGCCACGGTAGCGGGAGAGCGGTAGGGGAGACCCAGTACTTC.

The V gene is TRBV7-2, the J gene TRBJ2-7, with D tentatively TRBD2 (5 bases). Per germline, CDR1 SGHTA and CDR2 FQGNSA. This CDR3 is built from 15 residues. The ends were cut back, 0 bases at V and 5 bases at J, with 14 bases in the middle. The CDR3 loop reads CASSLARILVDEQYF. Written as DNA, the CDR3 is TGTGCCAGCAGCTTAGCGCGGATACTAGTGGACGAGCAGTACTTC.

CDR3 region: CASSLGGGSRELFF. The CDR3 coding sequence is TGTGCCAGCAGCTTAGGTGGCGGGTCGCGGGAGCTGTTTTTT. V is TRBV7-2 and J is TRBJ2-2, with D perhaps matching TRBD2 (5 bases). V was shortened by 1 base and J by 9 bases, with 12 bases between the two germline ends. The CDR3 has 14 residues. Germline V CDR1 and CDR2: SGHTA, FQGNSA.

The rearrangement uses TRBV2 and TRBJ2-5; D is possibly TRBD2 (5 bases). V was shortened by 8 bases and J by 4 bases, with 17 bases between the two germline ends. CDR1 and CDR2 (germline): SNHLY, FYNNEI. The CDR3 is made up of 14 amino acids. The CDR3 is CASRPEALGETQYF. The CDR3 region has the DNA TGTGCCAGCCGCCCGGAGGCGCTTGGAGAGACCCAGTACTTC.